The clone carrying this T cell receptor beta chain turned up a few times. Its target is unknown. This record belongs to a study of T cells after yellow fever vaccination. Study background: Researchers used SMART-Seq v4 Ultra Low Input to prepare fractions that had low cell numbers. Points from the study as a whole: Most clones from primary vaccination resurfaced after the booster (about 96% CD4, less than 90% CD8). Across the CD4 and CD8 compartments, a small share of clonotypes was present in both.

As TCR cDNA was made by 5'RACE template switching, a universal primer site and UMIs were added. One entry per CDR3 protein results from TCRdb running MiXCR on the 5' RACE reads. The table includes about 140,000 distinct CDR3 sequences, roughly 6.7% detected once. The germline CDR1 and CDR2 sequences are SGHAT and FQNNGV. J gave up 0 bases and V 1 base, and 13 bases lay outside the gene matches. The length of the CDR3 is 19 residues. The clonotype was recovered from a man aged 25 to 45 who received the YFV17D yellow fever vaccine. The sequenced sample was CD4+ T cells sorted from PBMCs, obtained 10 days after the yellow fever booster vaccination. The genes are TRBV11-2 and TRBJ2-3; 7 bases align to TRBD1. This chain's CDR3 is CASSLVLGQSFSSTDTQYF. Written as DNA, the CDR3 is TGTGCCAGCAGCTTAGTCCTGGGACAGAGTTTTTCTAGCACAGATACGCAGTATTTT.